This T cell receptor beta chain originates from a study of response to subunit inactivated influenza vaccine. General study points: The authors proposed limited new T cell recruitment per seasonal influenza vaccination.

The CDR3 contains 14 residues. Germline CDR1 reads DFQATT; CDR2 reads SNEGSKA (reference sequence). V dropped 6 bases and J dropped 5 bases, with 20 bases sitting between them. Each CDR3 protein is one row after TCRdb ran MiXCR on the RT-PCR reads. Found here are around 850,000 distinct CDR3 sequences, less than 20% of them singletons; the top ten hold under 13%. This clonotype was seen only a few times. Its target is unknown. This sequence was found in a middle-aged man who received an inactivated influenza vaccine. The material sequenced was PBMCs from blood, taken about 5 days after vaccination. The chain employs TRBV20-1 and TRBJ2-7; perhaps D is TRBD1 or TRBD2 (6 bases each). The CDR3 is CSALGARGGHEQYF. The CDR3 DNA sequence: TGCAGTGCCCTGGGGGCCAGGGGAGGCCACGAGCAGTACTTC.